This TCR beta chain was sequenced for a study of blood T cells in healthy people across ages. This clonotype was counted only a few times. This CDR3 has 14 residues. The germline V gene has CDR1 SGHRS and CDR2 YFSETQ. Trimming removed 9 bases from V and 7 bases from J, with 17 bases in between. The use of a sample-barcoded 5' primer and a J-beta primer mix characterized a second PCR of about 7 to 12 cycles. TCRdb reprocessed the 5' RACE reads with MiXCR, giving one entry per CDR3 protein. The table shows about 800,000 distinct CDR3 sequences, with roughly 25% occurring only once. Peripheral blood from each donor was collected in a volume of roughly 9.2 milliliters. These sequences were also reported in another study, on T cells of mothers and their children. That investigation notes: Roughly 6 children, together with their three healthy Caucasian mothers, made up the donors. Detection of persistent microchimeric T cell clones did not occur.

The sequence was obtained from a boy aged 10-17 years in good health. This chain links TRBV5-1 with TRBJ1-6; unclear D gene. Material: blood. The CDR3, as DNA: TGCGCCACCTCGGAGGGCAGCGCCAATTCACCCCTCCACTTT. Its protein product is CATSEGSANSPLHF. Looking up the rest from reference TRBV5-1 and TRBJ1-6 gives the full variable domain: KAGVTQTPRYLIKTRGQQVTLSCSPISGHRSVSWYQQTPGQGLQFLFEYFSETQRNKGNFPGRFSGRQFSNSRSEMNVSTLELGDSALYLCATSEGSANSPLHFGNGTRLTVT.